These T cell receptor beta chains were read from a single sample in a study of beta chain features in type 1 diabetes. Repertoires were generated with immunoSEQ multiplex PCR, while TCRdb's copy carries only in-frame clones and drops some. The table has a few hundred thousand clones, roughly an eighth seen once. The source material was naive CD4+ T cells from blood. The receptor set was obtained from a man aged 18 to 29 in good health. The CDR3 runs from the conserved cysteine through the conserved F or W. Fields, in order: CDR3 length, J gene, V gene, CDR3 protein.

cdr3_length: 16; j_call: TRBJ2-3; v_call: TRBV2; cdr3_aa: CASRARTGGEKDTQYF
cdr3_length: 13; j_call: TRBJ1-5; v_call: TRBV10-3; cdr3_aa: CAIKQHSNQPQHF
cdr3_length: 14; j_call: TRBJ1-2; v_call: TRBV10-3; cdr3_aa: CAISETPGTGGYTF
cdr3_length: 16; j_call: TRBJ2-7; v_call: TRBV6-5; cdr3_aa: CASSYSYRQAPYEQYF
cdr3_length: 14; j_call: TRBJ1-2; v_call: TRBV18; cdr3_aa: CASSPSSAGDGYTF
cdr3_length: 15; j_call: TRBJ1-5; v_call: TRBV19; cdr3_aa: CASSIPTGPWQPQHF
cdr3_length: 16; j_call: TRBJ2-7; v_call: TRBV4-3; cdr3_aa: CASSQVGTSGDYEQYF
cdr3_length: 13; j_call: TRBJ2-3; v_call: TRBV7-8; cdr3_aa: CASSLLFPDTQYF
cdr3_length: 14; j_call: TRBJ1-2; v_call: TRBV9; cdr3_aa: CASSVRDTNYGYTF
cdr3_length: 13; j_call: TRBJ1-2; v_call: TRBV2; cdr3_aa: CASSRDRGSGYTF
cdr3_length: 15; j_call: TRBJ2-5; v_call: TRBV5-1; cdr3_aa: CASSLPGTGGETQYF
cdr3_length: 13; j_call: TRBJ2-7; v_call: TRBV6-5; cdr3_aa: CASSYASGYEQYF
cdr3_length: 15; j_call: TRBJ1-5; v_call: TRBV7-2; cdr3_aa: CASSLGTAGNQPQHF
cdr3_length: 15; j_call: TRBJ2-1; v_call: TRBV7-6; cdr3_aa: CASSFGQGEGNEQFF
cdr3_length: 13; j_call: TRBJ2-7; v_call: TRBV10-3; cdr3_aa: CAISPDKSYEQYF
cdr3_length: 14; j_call: TRBJ1-1; v_call: TRBV4-2; cdr3_aa: CASSLGGLNTEAFF
cdr3_length: 15; j_call: TRBJ2-7; v_call: TRBV7-9; cdr3_aa: CASSRSGLARYEQYF
cdr3_length: 13; j_call: TRBJ2-3; v_call: TRBV28; cdr3_aa: CASSHTDRYTQYF
cdr3_length: 15; j_call: TRBJ1-2; v_call: TRBV5-1; cdr3_aa: CASSPQVTYNYGYTF
cdr3_length: 12; j_call: TRBJ1-1; v_call: TRBV29-1; cdr3_aa: CSVEIGRVEAFF
cdr3_length: 13; j_call: TRBJ2-2; v_call: TRBV28; cdr3_aa: CASSLRSHGELFF
cdr3_length: 14; j_call: TRBJ2-3; v_call: TRBV10-3; cdr3_aa: CAIRWTSGADTQYF
cdr3_length: 17; j_call: TRBJ2-2; v_call: TRBV19; cdr3_aa: CASRLRLAPGATGELFF
cdr3_length: 13; j_call: TRBJ1-1; v_call: TRBV6-1; cdr3_aa: CASSEDRDTEAFF
cdr3_length: 15; j_call: TRBJ2-1; v_call: TRBV7-9; cdr3_aa: CASSLMTGGYDEQFF
cdr3_length: 16; j_call: TRBJ2-3; v_call: TRBV4-2; cdr3_aa: CASSQVAGGPTDTQYF
cdr3_length: 16; j_call: TRBJ1-5; v_call: TRBV18; cdr3_aa: CASSPPSGVGNQPQHF
cdr3_length: 13; j_call: TRBJ2-1; v_call: TRBV5-1; cdr3_aa: CASSLGTANEQFF
cdr3_length: 14; j_call: TRBJ1-6; v_call: TRBV15; cdr3_aa: CATSRDVVDSPLHF
cdr3_length: 14; j_call: TRBJ2-3; v_call: TRBV5-1; cdr3_aa: CASSPGQGWHTQYF
cdr3_length: 16; j_call: TRBJ2-4; v_call: TRBV19; cdr3_aa: CASSTPGQLAKNIQYF
cdr3_length: 15; j_call: TRBJ2-2; v_call: TRBV7-3; cdr3_aa: CASSRTSGNTGELFF
cdr3_length: 16; j_call: TRBJ2-5; v_call: TRBV9; cdr3_aa: CASSAADSVYQETQYF
cdr3_length: 15; j_call: TRBJ2-7; v_call: TRBV7-3; cdr3_aa: CASSLTGGRGYEQYF
cdr3_length: 17; j_call: TRBJ2-1; v_call: TRBV7-9; cdr3_aa: CASSPGLAGEKYGEQFF
cdr3_length: 15; j_call: TRBJ2-4; v_call: TRBV7-2; cdr3_aa: CASSQTGLPKNIQYF
cdr3_length: 15; j_call: TRBJ1-2; v_call: TRBV7-2; cdr3_aa: CASSTGQGRYYGYTF
cdr3_length: 16; j_call: TRBJ2-3; v_call: TRBV14; cdr3_aa: CASSQGNSGSTDTQYF
cdr3_length: 13; j_call: TRBJ1-1; v_call: TRBV6-4; cdr3_aa: CASRYQEGTEAFF
cdr3_length: 16; j_call: TRBJ2-5; v_call: TRBV9; cdr3_aa: CASSPREGRWEETQYF
cdr3_length: 13; j_call: TRBJ2-7; v_call: TRBV18; cdr3_aa: CASSRVDSYEQYF
cdr3_length: 14; j_call: TRBJ1-5; v_call: TRBV2; cdr3_aa: CASMSDNSNQPQHF
cdr3_length: 14; j_call: TRBJ1-1; v_call: TRBV18; cdr3_aa: CASSGRKMNTEAFF
cdr3_length: 16; j_call: TRBJ2-1; v_call: TRBV5-6; cdr3_aa: CASSFLAGLSYNEQFF
cdr3_length: 15; j_call: TRBJ2-1; v_call: TRBV27; cdr3_aa: CASSPAATGYNEQFF
cdr3_length: 15; j_call: TRBJ1-2; v_call: TRBV30; cdr3_aa: CAWSVDRGRNYGYTF
cdr3_length: 15; j_call: TRBJ1-2; v_call: TRBV9; cdr3_aa: CASSVAGDLNYGYTF
cdr3_length: 15; j_call: TRBJ2-1; v_call: TRBV15; cdr3_aa: CATSRDYAGDNEQFF
cdr3_length: 14; j_call: TRBJ2-7; v_call: TRBV11-2; cdr3_aa: CASSLVRGPYEQYF
cdr3_length: 14; j_call: TRBJ2-1; v_call: TRBV2; cdr3_aa: CASKGQPDNNEQFF
cdr3_length: 14; j_call: TRBJ1-2; v_call: TRBV11-2; cdr3_aa: CASSGAGGIDGYTF
cdr3_length: 15; j_call: TRBJ2-2; v_call: TRBV5-1; cdr3_aa: CASSSLAGSDGELFF
cdr3_length: 18; j_call: TRBJ2-2; v_call: TRBV5-1; cdr3_aa: CASSPSLLAGTNTGELFF
cdr3_length: 15; j_call: TRBJ2-5; v_call: TRBV11-3; cdr3_aa: CASSLRPSGQETQYF
cdr3_length: 14; j_call: TRBJ1-6; v_call: TRBV30; cdr3_aa: CAWSVSGGYSPLHF
cdr3_length: 17; j_call: TRBJ1-2; v_call: TRBV11-2; cdr3_aa: CASSVGTGRGPNYGYTF
cdr3_length: 16; j_call: TRBJ2-1; v_call: TRBV28; cdr3_aa: CASSFLGGGAYNEQFF
cdr3_length: 17; j_call: TRBJ2-1; v_call: TRBV7-3; cdr3_aa: CASSLEPGTPPPHEQFF